These T cell receptor beta chains were read from a single sample in a study of blood T cell repertoires in COVID-19. Clones were read by immunoSEQ multiplex PCR, and TCRdb kept only the in-frame ones, dropping some. The sample shows approximately 270,000 clones, approximately 83% of them seen only once. The specimen was PBMCs or T cells enriched from blood (not recorded which). The receptor set was obtained from a woman aged 45 to 65 who had recovered from COVID-19. Both conserved end residues are part of each CDR3. The order of the fields is D gene, V gene, J gene, clone size, CDR3 DNA, CDR3 protein. A D gene is named only where the DNA matches it firmly. Size is omitted from some rows. Given values are once, few, many or a class for expanded clones.

.	TRBV19	TRBJ1-2	once	TGTGCCACCAAAGGACAAGAATTTAACTATGGCTACACCTTC	CATKGQEFNYGYTF
TRBD2	TRBV5-6	TRBJ2-3	.	TGTGCCAGCAGCTGGGAGGGACTAGCGGGAGTACCCCGCACAGATACGCAGTATTTT	CASSWEGLAGVPRTDTQYF
.	TRBV7-9	TRBJ1-5	.	TGTGCCAGCAGCTCCACAGGGCCGGGACAGCCCCAGCATTTT	CASSSTGPGQPQHF
.	TRBV28	TRBJ2-6	.	TGTGCCAGCACTCCTCCAGGGGCGAGTGGGGCCAACGTCCTGACTTTC	CASTPPGASGANVLTF
TRBD2	TRBV7-8	TRBJ2-5	.	TGTGCCAGCAGCTTAAGACTAGCAGAGACCCAGTACTTC	CASSLRLAETQYF
TRBD1	TRBV7-9	TRBJ1-3	.	TGTGCCAGCAGCGGCCCGGGACAGCCCTCTTCCTTGGCGGGGACCATATATTTT	CASSGPGQPSSLAGTIYF
.	TRBV6-4	TRBJ1-2	.	TGTGCCAGCAGTGACGCAGGCATCCCGGGGGGCTACACCTTC	CASSDAGIPGGYTF
TRBD2	TRBV27	TRBJ2-1	.	TGTGCCAGCAGTTGGGGGGGCAATGAGCAGTTCTTC	CASSWGGNEQFF
TRBD2	TRBV28	TRBJ2-1	.	TGTGCCAGCAGTTTCGCGGGAGGCAACAATGAGCAGTTCTTC	CASSFAGGNNEQFF
.	TRBV10-3	TRBJ2-5	.	TGTGCCATCAGGGAACCTACAGGGTTTGAGATCCAGTACTTC	CAIREPTGFEIQYF
.	TRBV4-1	TRBJ1-1	.	TGCGCCAGCAGCCAAGCCCCGAGGGTTGACACTGAAGCTTTCTTT	CASSQAPRVDTEAFF
.	TRBV28	TRBJ1-5	.	TGTGCCAGCAGTTGGAGGGTCAATCAGCCCCAGCATTTT	CASSWRVNQPQHF
.	TRBV7-2	TRBJ1-2	.	TGTGCCAGCAGCTTAGGGGCTCGAGGGAGTAGCGGCTACACCTTC	CASSLGARGSSGYTF
.	TRBV18	TRBJ1-1	.	TGTGCCAGCTCGGAACACAGGGACACTGAAGCTTTCTTT	CASSEHRDTEAFF
TRBD2	TRBV7-2	TRBJ2-7	once	TGTGCCAGCAGCTTAGACCGCGGGAGCTCCCTCGAGCAGTACTTC	CASSLDRGSSLEQYF
.	TRBV2	TRBJ1-6	once	TGTGCCAGCAGTGATGCGGGCCTTACCCTACCCCTCCACTTT	CASSDAGLTLPLHF
.	TRBV30	TRBJ1-5	.	TGTGCCTGGAGTGGCGGGAGCAATCAGCCCCAGCATTTT	CAWSGGSNQPQHF
.	TRBV11-2	TRBJ2-2	.	TGTGCCAGCAGCCTCGCTCAGAAGACCGGGGAGCTGTTTTTT	CASSLAQKTGELFF
.	TRBV7-9	TRBJ1-5	.	TGTGCCAGCAGCTTAGGCGGGCAACAGCCCCAGCATTTT	CASSLGGQQPQHF
.	TRBV5-1	TRBJ2-2	.	TGCGCCAGCTCTTTTACGGGGGCCGGGGAGCTGTTTTTT	CASSFTGAGELFF
.	TRBV7-3	TRBJ2-1	.	TGTGCCAGCAGCACTACAGGAGGGACCTCGGTCAATGAGCAGTTCTTC	CASSTTGGTSVNEQFF
.	TRBV7-9	TRBJ1-2	.	TGTGCCAGCAGCTTAGGGCAGGGGTATGGCTACACCTTC	CASSLGQGYGYTF
.	TRBV7-3	TRBJ2-6	.	TGTGCCAGCAGCACCGATCACAGAGCTGGAAACTCTGGGGCCAACGTCCTGACTTTC	CASSTDHRAGNSGANVLTF
.	TRBV28	TRBJ2-3	.	TGTGCCAGCAGTAACAGGGATGGGGCGCCAGATACGCAGTATTTT	CASSNRDGAPDTQYF
.	TRBV5-4	TRBJ2-1	once	TGTGCCAGCAGCTTGGTTGGGAGAACACATGAGCAGTTCTTC	CASSLVGRTHEQFF
TRBD2	TRBV7-2	TRBJ2-1	.	TGTGCCAGCAGCACCTCATGGACTAGCGGGAGAAATGAGCAGTTCTTC	CASSTSWTSGRNEQFF
.	TRBV2	TRBJ2-1	.	TGTGCCAGCAGGAAACCCCTAAGCAATGAGCAGTTCTTC	CASRKPLSNEQFF
TRBD2	TRBV18	TRBJ2-7	.	TGTGCCAGCTCACCACCTAGCGGGAGTATATACGAGCAGTACTTC	CASSPPSGSIYEQYF
.	TRBV28	TRBJ1-1	.	TGTGCCAGCAGTCTCTCCGCCGGGAGATTGAACACTGAAGCTTTCTTT	CASSLSAGRLNTEAFF
TRBD1	TRBV28	TRBJ1-1	.	TGTGCCAGCAGTTTAGGCTCAGGGGGGATCCCTGAAGCTTTCTTT	CASSLGSGGIPEAFF
.	TRBV9	TRBJ1-2	.	TGTGCCAGCAGCGTAGGGAGGACGGGAGGCTACACCTTC	CASSVGRTGGYTF
.	TRBV7-2	TRBJ1-4	.	TGTGCCAGCAGCTCACAGGGTGCAGGGACTAATGAAAAACTGTTTTTT	CASSSQGAGTNEKLFF
TRBD2	TRBV4-1	TRBJ2-1	.	TGCGCCAGCAGCCAAAACCCCCCCGGGACTACCTACAATGAGCAGTTCTTC	CASSQNPPGTTYNEQFF
.	TRBV7-6	TRBJ1-2	.	TGTGCCAGCAGCTTAGACCCCTCAGGGAACTATGGCTACACCTTC	CASSLDPSGNYGYTF
TRBD1	TRBV5-4	TRBJ2-7	few	TGTGCCAGCAGCCTGGGACAGGGAAACTTATACGAGCAGTACTTC	CASSLGQGNLYEQYF
.	TRBV28	TRBJ1-1	.	TGTGCCAGCAGACGCGCCCGGGTCACTGAAGCTTTCTTT	CASRRARVTEAFF
TRBD2	TRBV7-3	TRBJ2-1	.	TGTGCCAGCAGTCCACCGGGACTAGCGAAGAATGAGCAGTTCTTC	CASSPPGLAKNEQFF
.	TRBV3-1/TRBV3-2	TRBJ2-2	.	TGTGCCAGCAGCCAGATACTTGGCACCGGGGAGCTGTTTTTT	CASSQILGTGELFF
.	TRBV4-1	TRBJ2-7	once	TGCGCCCGCAGCCGGCAGGGCGATTCCTACGAGCAGTACTTC	CARSRQGDSYEQYF
TRBD1	TRBV11-3	TRBJ2-6	.	TGTGCCAGCAGCTACCGCGGGACAGGGGCAGGGGCCAACGTCCTGACTTTC	CASSYRGTGAGANVLTF
.	TRBV14	TRBJ1-3	.	TGTGCCAGCAGCCAACAACTGGTTGGAAACACCATATATTTT	CASSQQLVGNTIYF
.	TRBV3-1/TRBV3-2	TRBJ1-6	.	TGTGCCAGCAGCCCCCAGGGGTTAATTTCACCCCTCCACTTT	CASSPQGLISPLHF
.	TRBV7-9	TRBJ1-6	.	TGTGCCAGCAGCCCGACCGTAGGGCAGGGTGGATCACCCCTCCACTTT	CASSPTVGQGGSPLHF
.	TRBV28	TRBJ1-2	.	TGTGCCAGCAGCCCCGGACAGTCTAACTATGGCTACACCTTC	CASSPGQSNYGYTF
.	TRBV18	TRBJ2-7	.	TGTGCCAGCTCACCAATAGGGGACTACGAGCAGTACTTC	CASSPIGDYEQYF
TRBD2	TRBV24-1	TRBJ2-1	.	TGTGCCACCAGTGATTCAGCGGGAGGGCCTTACAATGAGCAGTTCTTC	CATSDSAGGPYNEQFF
TRBD1	TRBV5-1	TRBJ1-4	.	TGCGCCAGCAGCCCCGGGACAGAGACTCATGCAACTAATGAAAAACTGTTTTTT	CASSPGTETHATNEKLFF
TRBD1	TRBV3-1/TRBV3-2	TRBJ2-2	.	TGTGCCAGCAGCCACACTAGGGACAGCTCGAACACCGGGGAGCTGTTTTTT	CASSHTRDSSNTGELFF
TRBD2	TRBV4-1	TRBJ2-1	.	TGCGCCAGCAGCCAAGATGGGACTAGCAACAATGAGCAGTTCTTC	CASSQDGTSNNEQFF
.	TRBV3-1/TRBV3-2	TRBJ2-7	.	TGTGCCAGCAGCCTGATTCTGGCGAGGGAGCAGTACTTC	CASSLILAREQYF
TRBD1	TRBV28	TRBJ1-1	.	TGTGCCAGCAGGGACAGGGGTCTTCTTTCCACTGAAGCTTTCTTT	CASRDRGLLSTEAFF
.	TRBV6-5	TRBJ1-5	.	TGTGCCAGCTACACAGGGCCAGGGTGGAATCAGCCCCAGCATTTT	CASYTGPGWNQPQHF
.	TRBV9	TRBJ1-1	once	TGTGCCAGCAGCGTAGCTGTAGGGGGGGCTGAAGCTTTCTTT	CASSVAVGGAEAFF
TRBD2	TRBV19	TRBJ2-1	.	TGTGCCAGTAGTATATCTAGCGGGCCCCCCTACAATGAGCAGTTCTTC	CASSISSGPPYNEQFF